The rows below give T cell receptor beta chains drawn from one sample of a study of technical replicates of blood from several donors. This table comes from immunoSEQ multiplex PCR, and its TCRdb copy is limited to in-frame clones, with some not included. The table lists about 70,000 clones, approximately 95% of them singletons. The sequenced sample was T cells isolated from PBMCs. The receptors here all came from a human donor in good health. CDR3s include the opening cysteine and the closing phenylalanine or tryptophan. The order of the fields is V gene, J gene, clone size, D gene, CDR3 protein, CDR3 DNA. D genes are given only for firm matches. Rows may omit the clone size; those that give it use once, few, many or a size class.

TRBV11-2	TRBJ2-7	.	.	CASSGAGTSYEQYF	TGTGCCAGCAGCGGCGCGGGGACCTCCTACGAGCAGTACTTC
TRBV12-2	TRBJ1-4	once	.	CASRLVPPARALNEKLFF	TGTGCAAGTCGCTTAGTTCCCCCAGCCAGGGCCTTGAATGAAAAACTGTTTTTT
TRBV7-8	TRBJ2-1	.	.	CASSLYVTSSYNEQFF	TGTGCCAGCAGCTTATACGTCACTAGCTCCTACAATGAGCAGTTCTTC
TRBV5-6	TRBJ2-3	.	TRBD2	CASSPGTSGRDTQYF	TGTGCCAGCAGCCCGGGGACTAGCGGGAGGGATACGCAGTATTTT
TRBV2	TRBJ2-3	.	.	CASSGDADTQYF	TGTGCCAGCAGTGGAGATGCAGATACGCAGTATTTT
TRBV7-9	TRBJ2-7	once	TRBD1	CASRLDRAYEQYF	TGTGCCAGCAGACTCGACAGGGCATACGAGCAGTACTTC
TRBV5-6	TRBJ1-2	once	.	CASSLLHGYTF	TGTGCCAGCAGCCTCCTACATGGCTACACCTTC
TRBV18	TRBJ1-3	.	TRBD1	CASSPPVSQGSSGNTIYF	TGTGCCAGCTCACCACCGGTTTCACAGGGGTCCTCTGGAAACACCATATATTTT
TRBV15	TRBJ1-4	once	.	CATSGGLSIVEKLFF	TGTGCCACCAGCGGAGGACTCAGTATCGTTGAAAAACTGTTTTTT
TRBV7-2	TRBJ1-5	.	TRBD1	CASSFWTGSNQPQHF	TGTGCCAGCAGCTTTTGGACAGGGAGCAATCAGCCCCAGCATTTT
TRBV5-1	TRBJ2-1	.	TRBD1	CASSLDRAGHNEQFF	TGCGCCAGCAGCTTAGACAGGGCAGGCCACAATGAGCAGTTCTTC
TRBV5-5	TRBJ2-1	.	TRBD2	CASSLAGGAGNEQFF	TGTGCCAGCAGCTTGGCGGGGGGGGCAGGCAATGAGCAGTTCTTC
TRBV11-2	TRBJ2-5	.	TRBD1	CASSVDRGPETQYF	TGTGCCAGCAGCGTGGACAGGGGGCCTGAGACCCAGTACTTC
TRBV7-9	TRBJ1-1	.	.	CASSLYGNTEAFF	TGTGCCAGCAGCTTATACGGGAACACTGAAGCTTTCTTT
TRBV25-1	TRBJ2-7	.	TRBD1	CASSELDRGHDEQYF	TGTGCCAGCAGTGAATTAGACAGGGGGCATGATGAGCAGTACTTC
TRBV6-5	TRBJ1-4	.	.	CASSLSGANEKLFF	TGTGCCAGCAGCCTTTCAGGGGCTAATGAAAAACTGTTTTTT
TRBV6-1	TRBJ2-5	.	TRBD1	CASSVFRDRGGRETQYF	TGTGCCAGCAGTGTCTTCAGGGACAGGGGGGGAAGGGAGACCCAGTACTTC
TRBV28	TRBJ2-5	.	TRBD1	CASSRTDRVSRETQYF	TGTGCCAGCAGCCGTACGGACAGGGTATCGAGAGAGACCCAGTACTTC
TRBV29-1	TRBJ1-2	once	TRBD1	CSANRGPVVTF	TGCAGCGCAAACAGGGGTCCGGTAGTGACCTTC
TRBV11-2	TRBJ2-5	.	.	CASSLDDALGGETQYF	TGTGCCAGCAGCTTAGACGACGCCTTGGGGGGAGAGACCCAGTACTTC
TRBV5-6	TRBJ2-3	medium-sized	TRBD2	CASSALAGGLGTQYF	TGTGCCAGCAGCGCACTAGCGGGGGGGCTAGGTACGCAGTATTTT
TRBV7-9	TRBJ1-1	.	.	CASSFRENTEAFF	TGTGCCAGCAGCTTCCGAGAAAACACTGAAGCTTTCTTT
TRBV5-6	TRBJ2-5	.	.	CASSLPQETQYF	TGTGCCAGCAGCCTCCCCCAAGAGACCCAGTACTTC
TRBV11-2	TRBJ1-1	.	.	CASSTQENTEAFF	TGTGCCAGCAGCACACAGGAGAACACTGAAGCTTTCTTT